Sequencing of this T cell receptor beta chain was carried out in a study of blood T cell repertoires in COVID-19 (dated by TCRdb to the early 2020s). For the study in its entirety: The collaborator samples originated in the United States, Italy and Spain and spanned the acute and convalescent phases of COVID-19. The material from the prospective study consisted of cDNA or gDNA derived from T cells, B-cell-depleted T cells, or PBMCs. Subjects who had been exposed to COVID-19, were actively infected with it, or had recovered from it provided the deeply sampled blood TCRbeta repertoires that made up the dataset. The repertoires were released in a freely available public database meant as a resource for research on the immune response to SARS-CoV-2. Samples came from the ongoing ImmuneRACE study (first 160 participants) plus 1,254 subjects from 6 global collaborators. The sample metadata nearly always contained a de-identified subject ID, COVID-19 status, age in years and sex. HLA class I and class II types, where available, came from metadata supplied by the sample provider rather than from assay-based typing.

Collaborating institutions collected whole blood in K2EDTA tubes following their own protocols. For TCRbeta analysis, collaborator samples were shipped as frozen whole blood, as isolated PBMCs, or as DNA extracted from either sample type. General study outcomes and caveats: Clinical and demographic metadata were provided uncurated, with the amount varying by source and participant.

Notes on this clone: Its antigen has not been determined. Base qualities are not recorded, but no much larger clone differs from it by a single base.

TCRbeta CDR3 regions were amplified from genomic DNA using the immunoSEQ Assay, a bias-controlled multiplex PCR. On the authors' methods: The number of nucleated cells in each sample was estimated by amplification of reference gene primers within the assay. To quantify the absolute abundance of each unique TCRbeta CDR3 rearrangement, sequence reads were collapsed and filtered. For each sample, productive Simpson clonality was calculated as the square root of Simpson's diversity index over productive rearrangements. TCRdb's version of the immuneACCESS table is confined to in-frame rearrangements and falls short of the full clone set. An unresolved V gene accounts for under half of the shortfall where checked; the remainder is of unknown origin. The V and J calls and clone size come from that table; D and trimming were worked out from the DNA. The sample table contains under 200,000 clones; only one count was recorded for 83% of them. The ten most abundant clones make up about 1.5% of the sample.

V loses 1 base of germline sequence and J loses 4 bases, and the interval between the two ends is 13 bases. The germline V gene (reference sequence) provides CDR1 SEHNR and CDR2 FQNEAQ. From its cysteine to its phenylalanine, the CDR3 spans 15 amino acids. Only the CDR3 DNA is retained, 45 bases long and in frame from the first base. The clonotype was recovered from a human donor in a cohort sampled during active COVID-19. The rearranged chain carries TRBV7-9 and TRBJ1-2, with TRBD1 as a weak D call on 5 bases. The sample comprised peripheral blood. CDR3 sequence: CASSLDTRQSYGYTF. At the DNA level, the sequence is TGTGCCAGCAGCTTAGACACCCGACAGAGCTATGGCTACACCTTC.